The 20 T cell receptor beta chains presented below share a single source sample, sequenced in a study of T cell changes during pregnancy in multiple sclerosis. TCRdb's copy holds only in-frame clones and misses some; the assay was immunoSEQ multiplex PCR. The sample has about 100,000 clones, 92% seen once. Material: peripheral blood, obtained after pregnancy. The source of these receptors is a female donor with multiple sclerosis, enrolled in a pregnancy study.

The rearrangement links TRBV5-1 to TRBJ1-1; 7 bases fit TRBD1. V was pared by 5 bases and J by 1 base, with 2 bases of the junction left unmatched. CDR3 size: 13 residues. CDR1 and CDR2 from the germline V gene are SGHRS and YFSETQ. CDR3 residues: CASRGQTNTEAFF. CDR3 nucleotide sequence: TGCGCCAGCAGGGGACAGACGAACACTGAAGCTTTCTTT. Full variable domain (missing parts from reference TRBV5-1 and TRBJ1-1): KAGVTQTPRYLIKTRGQQVTLSCSPISGHRSVSWYQQTPGQGLQFLFEYFSETQRNKGNFPGRFSGRQFSNSRSEMNVSTLELGDSALYLCASRGQTNTEAFFGQGTRLTVV.

Notes on this clone: Its ends do not fully match the called genes, so a read error is possible. The gene calls are TRBV9 and TRBJ2-3, with TRBD2 matching 11 bases. The CDR3 extends over 16 amino acids. CDR1 is SGDLS and CDR2 is YYNGEE in the germline V gene. CDR3 DNA sequence: TGTGCCAACAGCGTAGATGTAGCGGGAGGGCCGAATACGCAGTATTTT. Amino acid sequence: CANSVDVAGGPNTQYF.

The chain links TRBV6-5 to TRBJ2-1, with D possibly being TRBD1 (5 bases). There are 14 residues in the CDR3. Germline V gene sequence: CDR1 MNHEY, CDR2 SVGAGI. V was cut by 8 bases and J by 6 bases, with 17 bases left in between. The CDR3 loop reads CASGPLAQVNEQFF. In DNA, the CDR3 is TGTGCCAGCGGACCCCTTGCACAGGTCAATGAGCAGTTCTTC.

J is TRBJ2-7 and V is TRBV6-6; 7 nucleotides align to TRBD1. Germline V gene data show CDR1 as MNHNY and CDR2 as SVGAGI (reference sequence). Trimming removed 5 bases from V and 3 bases from J; junction bases left unmatched: 4. The CDR3 has 13 residues. The DNA of the CDR3 is TGTGCCAGCAGTCGGGACAGATACTACGAGCAGTACTTC. Its translation: CASSRDRYYEQYF.

V usage is TRBV19 and J usage is TRBJ1-1; 9 nucleotides match TRBD1. V trimming: 1 base; J trimming: 3 bases; junction bases outside the gene matches: 6. CDR3 length: 16 residues. Germline lookup yields CDR1 LNHDA and CDR2 SQIVND (reference sequence). The CDR3: CASSIVGTGRDTEAFF. The CDR3 bases are TGTGCCAGTAGTATAGTGGGGACAGGGAGGGACACTGAAGCTTTCTTT.

This chain connects TRBV29-1 to TRBJ2-5; 8 nucleotides match TRBD1. CDR3 length: 12 amino acids. Germline CDR1 and CDR2: SQVTM and ANQGSEA. V was clipped by 7 bases and J by 3 bases; unmatched bases: 4. The CDR3 DNA reads TGCAGCGCTTTGACAGGGGAAGAGACCCAGTACTTC. The encoded protein is CSALTGEETQYF.

The CDR3 DNA is TGTGCCAGCAGCTCCCGGGACAGGGCGCCGGAGACCCAGTACTTC. It specifies CASSSRDRAPETQYF. The chain employs TRBV13 and TRBJ2-5, with TRBD1 identical over 9 bases. V lost 4 bases and J lost 5; bases outside the gene matches: 8. Germline values: CDR1 PRHDT, CDR2 FYEKMQ (reference sequence). There are 15 residues in the CDR3.

This chain uses TRBV7-2 with TRBJ2-7; D uncertain. From germline, CDR1 is SGHTA and CDR2 FQGNSA. This CDR3 is built from 12 residues. Trimming removed 2 bases at V and 2 bases at J, with 4 bases between. CDR3 in DNA: TGTGCCAGCAGCTTACCTCCCTACGAGCAGTACTTC. This encodes CASSLPPYEQYF. Together with reference TRBV7-2 and TRBJ2-7, the CDR3 gives the full variable domain: GAGVSQSPSNKVTEKGKDVELRCDPISGHTALYWYRQSLGQGLEFLIYFQGNSAPDKSGLPSDRFSAERTGGSVSTLTIQRTQQEDSAVYLCASSLPPYEQYFGPGTRLTVT.

CDR3 in amino acids: CASSAGTGGPTNYGYTF. The CDR3 DNA follows: TGTGCCAGCAGCGCCGGGACAGGGGGCCCTACCAACTATGGCTACACCTTC. The chain couples TRBV27 to TRBJ1-2; the match to TRBD1 covers 12 bases. The CDR3 has 17 amino acids. V shed 6 bases and J 2 bases; nucleotides not matched to a gene: 10. Looked up from germline, CDR1 is MNHEY and CDR2 is SMNVEV (reference sequence).

This clone has a single count. This chain uses TRBV2 with TRBJ2-4, with D possibly TRBD1 on 5 matching bases. Germline CDR1 is SNHLY and CDR2 is FYNNEI. V was shortened by 5 bases and J by 8 bases, with 16 bases between the two germline ends. This CDR3 spans 14 amino acids. In nucleotides, the CDR3 is TGTGCCAGCAGTCCAGACAGTCAGGATCACATTCAGTACTTC. It specifies CASSPDSQDHIQYF.

The rearrangement joins TRBV4-1 to TRBJ2-7; the D is unclear. The V gene's germline CDR1 is MGHRA and CDR2 YSYEKL. The CDR3 sequence is 17 residues long. Deletions cut 1 base from V and 0 bases from J, with 16 bases between. This chain's CDR3 is CASSQALSALSSYEQYF. The CDR3 DNA follows: TGCGCCAGCAGCCAAGCCCTCTCAGCGCTCAGCTCCTACGAGCAGTACTTC.

This clone was detected only a few times. The chain combines TRBV13 with TRBJ2-5, with a possible D match to TRBD1 (5 bases). V was trimmed by 5 bases and J by 1 base, leaving 8 bases between them. CDR1 PRHDT and CDR2 FYEKMQ come from the germline V gene (reference sequence). CDR3 length: 13 amino acids. The CDR3 loop reads CASSEGAQETQYF. CDR3 nucleotide sequence: TGTGCCAGCAGCGAAGGGGCCCAAGAGACCCAGTACTTC.

The V gene is TRBV11-3, the J gene TRBJ2-5; 9 bases map to TRBD2. Germline loops: CDR1 SGHNT, CDR2 YENEEA. The CDR3 runs to 17 residues. J gave up 2 bases and V 6 bases, and 13 bases lay outside the gene matches. The CDR3 nucleotides are TGTGCCAGCAGGCGGCTAGCGGGGCAACGAACTCAAGAGACCCAGTACTTC. Translated: CASRRLAGQRTQETQYF.

The V call is TRBV27, the J call TRBJ2-7, with 11 nucleotides matching TRBD2. CDR1 is MNHEY and CDR2 is SMNVEV in the germline V gene (reference sequence). The CDR3 length is 15 residues. Trimming at V came to 6 bases and at J to 2 bases, leaving 6 bases not matched to a gene. The CDR3 protein is CASRDGLAGPYEQYF. The CDR3 DNA reads TGTGCCAGCAGGGACGGACTAGCGGGCCCCTACGAGCAGTACTTC.

The rearrangement joins TRBV30 to TRBJ1-1; D perhaps matches TRBD1 (5 bases). The CDR3 extends over 13 amino acids. Germline V gene data show CDR1 as GTSNPN and CDR2 as SVGIG (reference sequence). V lost 3 bases and J 4 bases, leaving 12 bases between the germline ends. The CDR3, as DNA: TGTGCCTGGAGGGCAGGGAAGGGCACTGAAGCTTTCTTT. Translation: CAWRAGKGTEAFF.

CDR3 sequence: CASSLGTGHEQFF. The CDR3, as DNA: TGTGCCAGCAGCTTAGGTACAGGGCATGAGCAGTTCTTC. This rearrangement joins TRBV13 to TRBJ2-1; a possible D gene is TRBD1 (6 bases). Trimming removed 0 bases from V and 8 bases from J, with 8 bases in between. The germline V gene encodes CDR1 PRHDT and CDR2 FYEKMQ (reference sequence). There are 13 residues in the CDR3.

The CDR3 nucleotides are TGCAGCACAGCGGGAGGCCAAGAGACCCAGTACTTC. Translated: CSTAGGQETQYF. V is TRBV29-1 and J is TRBJ2-5; 9 positions agree with TRBD2. CDR3 length equals 12 residues. Germline CDR1 is SQVTM and CDR2 is ANQGSEA. V dropped 8 bases and J dropped 1; count of bases not matched to a gene: 2.

This clone was found a few times. The chain uses TRBV6-6 and TRBJ1-2; 7 positions match TRBD1. The CDR3 consists of 13 residues. Germline CDR1 MNHNY, CDR2 SVGAGI (reference sequence). The ends lost 11 bases at V and 4 bases at J; junction bases unmatched: 10. CDR3 sequence reads: CASRGNGAYGYTF. In DNA, the CDR3 is TGTGCCTCCAGGGGGAACGGTGCCTATGGCTACACCTTC.

This clone has more than one count but fewer than ten. The J gene is TRBJ2-7, the V gene TRBV4-3, with D possibly TRBD1 on 6 matching bases. CDR3 length: 15 residues. Germline CDR1 LGHNA, CDR2 YSLEER. V lost 1 base, J lost 4 bases, and 14 bases lay in between. CDR3 sequence (DNA): TGCGCCAGCAGCCAAGGTTCTACAGGGCAGTACGAGCAGTACTTC. Amino acid sequence: CASSQGSTGQYEQYF.

The chain is built from TRBV6-5 and TRBJ2-2, with D maybe TRBD1 (5 bases). V was trimmed by 5 bases and J by 3 bases, leaving 10 bases between them. The CDR3 loop spans 14 amino acids. CDR1 MNHEY and CDR2 SVGAGI come from the germline V gene. This CDR3 is CASSLRQYTGELFF. The CDR3 nucleotides read TGTGCCAGCAGTCTGCGACAGTACACCGGGGAGCTGTTTTTT.